This T cell receptor (beta chain) was found in a study of spatial heterogeneity in lung cancer. Background on the study: There were consistently more beta-chain sequences detected than alpha-chain sequences. Each distinct TCR and UMI combination averaged more than ten appearances in raw reads.

V lost 5 bases to trimming and J lost 1 base, with 11 bases between them. From germline, CDR1 is SGHVS and CDR2 FQNEAQ. The CDR3 is 14 residues long. As for time point: sample taken at primary tumor resection. Researchers sequenced whole RNA taken from tumor, nontumor lung or frozen PBMC without sorting. The cohort: under 80 early-stage, untreated non-small cell lung cancer patients. By share, this clonotype counts as hyperexpanded (1% or more). This beta chain is off target for a library built for alpha chains, so its abundance means little. TCR cDNA molecules were tagged individually, and each one carried a unique molecular identifier. TCRdb reprocessed the 5' RACE reads with MiXCR, giving one entry per CDR3 protein. The sample has around 4,000 distinct CDR3 sequences; roughly 23% are singletons.

The chain links TRBV7-8 to TRBJ2-5; possible D gene TRBD1, 5 bases. The TCR was taken from a female donor with early-stage non-small cell lung cancer. Specimen: normal lung tissue next to the tumor, collected at surgery. CDR3 loop: CASSLTVFQETQYF. CDR3 DNA sequence: TGTGCCAGCAGCCTGACAGTCTTCCAAGAGACCCAGTACTTC.